The 26 T cell receptor beta chains reported below all come from one sample, sequenced in a study of cytomegalovirus exposure and HLA in healthy donors. Primers: 60 Vbeta forward and 13 Jbeta reverse. Libraries were prepared by immunoSEQ multiplex PCR; TCRdb keeps only in-frame clonotypes and omits some of them. The sample has 90,000 to 140,000 clones, 10% to 15% seen once. The specimen was PBMCs. These TCRs come from a man aged 40-50 years in good health and CMV-seropositive.

The chain uses TRBV5-6 and TRBJ2-7; TRBD2 matches at 9 bases. The J segment lost 7 bases and the V segment lost 2 bases, leaving 13 bases of the junction unmatched. The CDR3 consists of 16 residues. CDR1 and CDR2 from the germline V gene are SGHDT and YYEEEE. The CDR3 DNA follows: TGTGCCAGCAGCTTTTTAGCGGGAGAGCGGTCGAGAGAGCAGTACTTC. This translates into CASSFLAGERSREQYF.

V is TRBV30 and J is TRBJ2-1; possibly TRBD1 for D (6 bases). Trimming removed 0 bases at V and 6 bases at J, with 12 bases between. The CDR3 totals 14 residues. Germline assignment: CDR1 GTSNPN and CDR2 SVGIG (reference sequence). The CDR3 bases are TGTGCCTGGAGTGTAGGTCAGGGGCCCAATGAGCAGTTCTTC. It yields the protein CAWSVGQGPNEQFF.

This chain joins TRBV5-1 and TRBJ2-1; weak D call: TRBD1 (6 bases). The CDR3 covers 15 residues. The V gene lost 0 bases and the J gene lost 8 bases, with 15 bases spanning the gap. CDR1 SGHRS and CDR2 YFSETQ come from the germline V gene. Here the CDR3 reads CASSLVGGSVDEQFF. In DNA form, the CDR3 reads TGCGCCAGCAGCTTGGTTGGGGGCTCGGTTGATGAGCAGTTCTTC.

This rearrangement joins TRBV19 to TRBJ2-7; 9 bases match TRBD1. The germline gives CDR1 LNHDA, CDR2 SQIVND (reference sequence). The junction had 5 bases not matched to a gene; V was cut back by 7 bases and J by 1 base. CDR3 length equals 14 residues. For the CDR3, the DNA is TGTGCCAGTACGGAGACAGGGGGTTCCTACGAGCAGTACTTC. Its protein is CASTETGGSYEQYF.

The sample holds a few counts of this clone. The V and J genes are TRBV30 and TRBJ2-1; D call uncertain. Germline V CDR1 and CDR2: GTSNPN, SVGIG (reference sequence). V was cut by 5 bases and J by 4 bases, with 6 bases left in between. CDR3 length: 11 amino acids. The CDR3 here is CAWGAYNEQFF. The DNA for the CDR3 is TGTGCCTGGGGAGCGTACAATGAGCAGTTCTTC.

The CDR3 sequence: CASSRDRGGYEQYF. The CDR3 DNA reads TGCGCCAGCAGCCGGGACAGGGGAGGGTACGAGCAGTACTTC. The rearrangement joins TRBV5-1 to TRBJ2-7, with 10 bases fitting TRBD1. Germline V gene sequence: CDR1 SGHRS, CDR2 YFSETQ. V shed 4 bases and J 4 bases; nucleotides not matched to a gene: 5. The CDR3 length is 14 residues.

DNA of the CDR3: TGCGCCAGCAGTCGCGCCGATGGTTACGAGCAGTACTTC. It is translated as CASSRADGYEQYF. The chain combines TRBV10-2 with TRBJ2-7; D is uncertain. The CDR3 is 13 amino acids. V lost 5 bases to trimming and J lost 4 bases, with 12 bases between them. The germline V gene encodes CDR1 WSHSY and CDR2 SAAADI.

The CDR3 loop is CASSIGPGGPYEQYF. CDR3 coding DNA: TGTGCCAGTAGTATAGGGCCAGGGGGCCCCTACGAGCAGTACTTC. The rearrangement joins TRBV19 to TRBJ2-7, with TRBD1 matching over 8 bases. Germline trimming cut 1 base from V and 2 bases from J; bases unmatched to any gene: 4. The germline V gene encodes CDR1 LNHDA and CDR2 SQIVND (reference sequence). The CDR3 length is 15 residues.

This clone turned up a few times. The chain is built from TRBV25-1 and TRBJ2-5; no reliable D call. The CDR3 sequence is 13 residues long. V gave up 3 bases and J gave up 2 bases, with 7 bases separating them. Germline loops: CDR1 MGHDK, CDR2 SYGVNS. Here the CDR3 DNA reads TGTGCCAGCAGTGATACTTTACAAGAGACCCAGTACTTC. It is translated as CASSDTLQETQYF.

This clone was seen a handful of times. The chain employs TRBV6-5 and TRBJ1-5; 10 nucleotides agree with TRBD1. The CDR3 totals 13 residues. Germline V lookup: CDR1 MNHEY, CDR2 SVGAGI. V shed 10 bases, J shed 4 bases, and the junction held 4 bases outside the gene matches. In DNA form, the CDR3 reads TGTGCCACGGGGGGACAGGGGAATCAGCCCCAGCATTTT. Translation: CATGGQGNQPQHF.

The chain carries TRBV28 and TRBJ2-7, with D tentatively TRBD2 (7 bases). The CDR3 spans 13 residues. Germline V lookup: CDR1 MDHEN, CDR2 SYDVKM. Between the trimmed V and J ends, which lost 7 bases and 5 bases, there was a span of 15 bases. This chain's CDR3 is CASTLGGAHEQYF. Here the CDR3 DNA reads TGTGCCAGCACCCTGGGGGGGGCCCACGAGCAGTACTTC.

This clone turned up a few times. V usage is TRBV10-3 and J usage is TRBJ2-1, with 11 positions matching TRBD2. Germline assignment: CDR1 ENHRY and CDR2 SYGVKD. The CDR3 runs to 15 residues. J lost 5 bases, V lost 4 bases, and 4 bases had no gene match. CDR3 loop: CAISGGLAGNNEQFF. In DNA form, the CDR3 reads TGTGCCATCAGTGGTGGACTAGCGGGTAACAATGAGCAGTTCTTC.

V usage is TRBV6-4 and J usage is TRBJ2-1; TRBD2 agrees at 13 bases. CDR3 length: 15 residues. The V gene's germline CDR1 is MRHNA and CDR2 SNTAGT. With V trimmed by 5 bases and J by 9 bases, 7 bases remained unmatched. Here the CDR3 DNA reads TGTGCCAGCAGTCGGACTAGCGGGAGTAGTGTTGAGCAGTTCTTC. It specifies CASSRTSGSSVEQFF.

The CDR3 spells CASSQGRTSGQETQYF. The CDR3, as DNA: TGCGCCAGCAGCCAAGGTCGGACGTCGGGGCAAGAGACCCAGTACTTC. The chain has TRBV4-3 and TRBJ2-5; a possible D gene is TRBD2 (5 bases). The CDR3 runs to 16 residues. Germline CDR1 and CDR2: LGHNA and YSLEER. With 1 base removed from V and 2 bases from J, the gap between germline ends came to 14 bases.

The V and J genes are TRBV27 and TRBJ2-2; D remains ambiguous. In germline, CDR1 is MNHEY, CDR2 SMNVEV (reference sequence). The V end lost 2 bases, the J end lost 6 bases, and 10 bases lay between the germline ends. The CDR3 sequence is 14 residues long. Here the CDR3 reads CASSLMSFPGELFF. The CDR3 DNA sequence: TGTGCCAGCAGTTTAATGTCTTTCCCCGGGGAGCTGTTTTTT.

J is TRBJ2-3 and V is TRBV5-4, with D possibly being TRBD1 (5 bases). The CDR3 contains 16 residues. Germline values: CDR1 SGHNT, CDR2 YYREEE (reference sequence). The ends were cut back, 7 bases at V and 6 bases at J, with 24 bases in the middle. The CDR3 DNA is TGTGCCAGCCAGACTGGGGCCGGCGCAGGGCAGGATACGCAGTATTTT. Translating gives CASQTGAGAGQDTQYF.

The rearrangement links TRBV5-1 to TRBJ2-5; 8 nucleotides align to TRBD2. The V gene's germline CDR1 is SGHRS and CDR2 YFSETQ. The CDR3 loop spans 15 amino acids. The J segment lost 5 bases and the V segment lost 0 bases, leaving 6 bases of the junction unmatched. DNA for the CDR3: TGCGCCAGCAGCTTGGCAGCGGGAGCAGGGGAGACCCAGTACTTC. This codes for CASSLAAGAGETQYF.

V gene TRBV29-1 combines with J gene TRBJ2-1, with 10 bases matching TRBD2. The CDR3 runs 13 residues. CDR1 and CDR2 (germline): SQVTM, ANQGSEA. Trimming removed 7 bases from V and 9 bases from J; junction bases left unmatched: 9. The CDR3, as DNA: TGCAGCGCAACCGGGACTAGCGTTGGTGAGCAGTTCTTC. Translated: CSATGTSVGEQFF.

This clone has more than one count but fewer than ten. This chain uses TRBV2 with TRBJ2-3; the match to TRBD1 covers 10 bases. The germline V gene encodes CDR1 SNHLY and CDR2 FYNNEI. Trimming took 5 bases from V and 3 from J; bases not matched to a gene: 2. The CDR3 totals 14 residues. Here the CDR3 DNA reads TGTGCCAGCAGTTTGGACAGGGGGACAGATACGCAGTATTTT. Its protein product is CASSLDRGTDTQYF. The whole variable domain, filled in from reference TRBV2 and TRBJ2-3, reads EPEVTQTPSHQVTQMGQEVILRCVPISNHLYFYWYRQILGQKVEFLVSFYNNEISEKSEIFDDQFSVERPDGSNFTLKIRSTKLEDSAMYFCASSLDRGTDTQYFGPGTRLTVL.

This clone was seen only a few times. The CDR3, as DNA: TGTGCCAGCTCACCCCGGGGAGATCAGCCCCAGCATTTT. Residues: CASSPRGDQPQHF. This chain connects TRBV18 to TRBJ1-5; D is undetermined. Germline V gene sequence: CDR1 KGHSH, CDR2 LQKENI. The CDR3 runs 13 residues. V was shortened by 3 bases and J by 5 bases, with 8 bases between the two germline ends.

The V call is TRBV13, the J call TRBJ2-2; the match to TRBD2 covers 7 bases. CDR1 is PRHDT, CDR2 FYEKMQ, per germline (reference sequence). CDR3 size: 18 residues. The V and J ends lost 6 bases and 2 bases, in that order; junction bases with no gene match: 15. CDR3 amino acids: CASRGTERGVLNTGELFF. CDR3 bases: TGTGCCAGCAGGGGAACGGAGCGGGGCGTGCTAAACACCGGGGAGCTGTTTTTT.

V usage is TRBV12-5 and J usage is TRBJ1-1; TRBD1 agrees at 7 bases. Germline V gene data show CDR1 as LGHNT and CDR2 as FRNRAP. Unmatched junction bases numbered 9, after V lost 7 bases and J lost 10 bases. The CDR3 is 12 residues long. The CDR3 reads CASAAPGGAAFF. The CDR3 nucleotides are TGTGCTAGTGCCGCACCAGGGGGAGCAGCTTTCTTT.

The V gene is TRBV11-2, the J gene TRBJ2-1; D unresolved. With 0 bases removed from V and 5 bases from J, the gap between germline ends came to 5 bases. The CDR3 loop spans 13 amino acids. Germline lookup yields CDR1 SGHAT and CDR2 FQNNGV. The CDR3 nucleotides are TGTGCCAGCAGCTTAGATGTCAACAATGAGCAGTTCTTC. Amino acid sequence: CASSLDVNNEQFF. Variable domain in full (rest from reference TRBV11-2 and TRBJ2-1): EAGVAQSPRYKIIEKRQSVAFWCNPISGHATLYWYQQILGQGPKLLIQFQNNGVVDDSQLPKDRFSAERLKGVDSTLKIQPAKLEDSAVYLCASSLDVNNEQFFGPGTRLTVL.

This clone appeared a few times. The chain combines TRBV6-5 with TRBJ1-4; D gene uncertain. Germline V CDR1 and CDR2: MNHEY, SVGAGI. This CDR3 has 14 residues. V lost 6 bases and J 3 bases, leaving 11 bases between the germline ends. CDR3: CASSRTGANEKLFF. As DNA, the CDR3 is TGTGCCAGCAGCCGGACGGGAGCTAATGAAAAACTGTTTTTT.

This clone was seen only once. The chain has TRBV28 and TRBJ2-7; 7 nucleotides match TRBD1. The V segment lost 8 bases and the J segment 3 bases; nucleotides outside the gene matches: 7. This CDR3 comprises 13 residues. Germline V gene data show CDR1 as MDHEN and CDR2 as SYDVKM. The CDR3 region has the DNA TGTGCCAGCGGCCGACAGGGTTTCTACGAGCAGTACTTC. It translates to CASGRQGFYEQYF.

Only a few counts were recorded for this clone. The junction does not match germline at one end; this may be a read error. The chain carries TRBV5-1 and TRBJ2-7; 12 bases match TRBD2. This CDR3 has 14 residues. Germline lookup yields CDR1 SGHRS and CDR2 YFSETQ. The CDR3, as DNA: TGCGCCAGCAGCTTGACCCAGACTAGCGGGAGACAGTCCTTC. The encoded protein is CASSLTQTSGRQSF.